A selection of T cell receptor beta chains follows, all from one sample in a study of blood T cell repertoires in COVID-19. The assay was immunoSEQ multiplex PCR, and TCRdb's table has in-frame clones only and misses some. The table includes about 18,000 clones, approximately 90% detected once. Material for sequencing was peripheral blood. All receptors derive from a human donor in a cohort sampled during active COVID-19. CDR3s include the opening cysteine and the closing phenylalanine or tryptophan. The D gene is left open where the match is weak. For some rows the clone size is stated as once, few or many, or as a class when expanded; others skip it.

v_gene	abundance	d_gene	len	j_gene	CDR3nt	CDR3aa
TRBV15	few	NA	16	TRBJ2-1	TGTGCCACCAGCAGGGGGGCTGGCGGCCAAGGTTATGAGCAGTTCTTC	CATSRGAGGQGYEQFF
TRBV14	NA	NA	16	TRBJ1-6	TGTGCCAGCAGCTCCGGGGGGGGCAGGGGAAGCCTCGCCCTCCACTTT	CASSSGGGRGSLALHF
TRBV4-3	NA	NA	15	TRBJ2-1	TGCGCCAGCAGCCAAGATCGAGAGTCTTACAATGAGCAGTTCTTC	CASSQDRESYNEQFF
TRBV7-8	once	TRBD2	14	TRBJ2-7	TGTGCCAGCAGCTTGCGGACTAGCGGGTACGAGCAGTACTTC	CASSLRTSGYEQYF
TRBV6-5	few	NA	13	TRBJ1-3	TGTGCCAGCAGTTCCCCAGGGGGAAACACCATATATTTT	CASSSPGGNTIYF
TRBV7-2	NA	NA	14	TRBJ1-1	TGTGCCAGCAGAAGCGGGACCCTCAACACTGAAGCTTTCTTT	CASRSGTLNTEAFF
TRBV12-3/TRBV12-4	NA	NA	13	TRBJ2-7	TGTGCCAGCAGTTTAACCAGGCTCCGCGAGCAGTACTTC	CASSLTRLREQYF
TRBV6-6	medium-sized	NA	13	TRBJ2-7	TGTGCCAGCAGTGATCTGAGCTCCTACGAGCAGTACTTC	CASSDLSSYEQYF
TRBV7-9	NA	NA	16	TRBJ1-3	TGTGCCAGCAGCTTAGCGGAGGTGATCTCTGGAAACACCATATATTTT	CASSLAEVISGNTIYF
TRBV7-2	once	TRBD2	17	TRBJ2-3	TGTGCCAGCAGCTCCGGACTAGCGGGAGCTTTTCTCGATACGCAGTATTTT	CASSSGLAGAFLDTQYF
TRBV6-5	NA	NA	14	TRBJ1-3	TGTGCCAGCAGTTCGACATTCTCTGGAAACACCATATATTTT	CASSSTFSGNTIYF
TRBV10-1	NA	NA	14	TRBJ2-7	TGCGCCAGCAGTAAAAGGACAGTGGGATACGAGCAGTACTTC	CASSKRTVGYEQYF
TRBV19	NA	NA	15	TRBJ1-2	TGTGCCAGTAGTATGAGAGGCAGTACGGACTATGGCTACACCTTC	CASSMRGSTDYGYTF
TRBV6-1	NA	TRBD2	17	TRBJ2-5	TGTGCCAGCAGTGAAGCTAGCGTTACTAGCGGAAAAGAGACCCAGTACTTC	CASSEASVTSGKETQYF
TRBV11-1	once	NA	14	TRBJ2-5	TGTGCCAGCAGCTATCAACAGGTTCCGGGCCCCACTTACTTC	CASSYQQVPGPTYF
TRBV19	NA	NA	12	TRBJ2-3	TGTGCCAGTAGTATCAGGGGAGATACGCAGTATTTT	CASSIRGDTQYF
TRBV30	NA	TRBD1	14	TRBJ1-4	TGTGCCTGGAGGGGGACAGGGGCCATGGAAAAACTGTTTTTT	CAWRGTGAMEKLFF
TRBV19	NA	NA	16	TRBJ1-1	TGTGCCAGTAGTATGGGCGTTCGCAGCATGAACACTGAAGCTTTCTTT	CASSMGVRSMNTEAFF